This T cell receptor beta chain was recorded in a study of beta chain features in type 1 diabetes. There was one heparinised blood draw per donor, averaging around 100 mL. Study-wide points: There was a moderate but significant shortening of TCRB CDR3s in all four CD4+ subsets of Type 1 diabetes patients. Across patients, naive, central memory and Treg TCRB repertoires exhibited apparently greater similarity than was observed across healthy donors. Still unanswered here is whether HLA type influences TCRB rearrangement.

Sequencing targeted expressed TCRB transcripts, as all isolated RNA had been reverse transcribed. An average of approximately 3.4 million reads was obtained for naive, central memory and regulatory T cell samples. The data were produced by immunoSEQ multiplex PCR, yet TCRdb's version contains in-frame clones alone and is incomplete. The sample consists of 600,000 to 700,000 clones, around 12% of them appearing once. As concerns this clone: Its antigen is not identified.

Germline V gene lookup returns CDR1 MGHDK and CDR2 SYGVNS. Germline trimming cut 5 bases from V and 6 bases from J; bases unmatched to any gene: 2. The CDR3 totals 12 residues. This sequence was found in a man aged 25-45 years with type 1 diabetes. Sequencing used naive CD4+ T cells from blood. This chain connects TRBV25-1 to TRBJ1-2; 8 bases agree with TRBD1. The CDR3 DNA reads TGTGCCAGCAGTACAGGGGGGGATGGCTACACCTTC. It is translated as CASSTGGDGYTF.